Sequencing of this T cell receptor beta chain was carried out in a study of blood T cell repertoires in COVID-19. Overall study: The analysed material was cDNA or gDNA that came from T cells, B-cell-depleted T cells, or PBMCs.

The Seattle patients, enrolled during active infection, were followed longitudinally. How the authors handled the data: By means of reference gene primer amplification, nucleated cell counts were estimated. Generated by immunoSEQ multiplex PCR, the TCRdb table keeps only in-frame clones and is missing some. That table supplies the V and J calls and clone size; D and trimming were determined from the DNA. Among roughly 310,000 clones listed, around 90% were seen once. Only a few counts were recorded for this clone. Germline V lookup: CDR1 SNHLY, CDR2 FYNNEI. Between the trimmed V and J ends, which lost 6 bases and 3 bases, there was a span of 12 bases. This CDR3 has 14 residues.

This clonotype was sampled from a woman aged 30 to 39 with COVID-19, enrolled during active disease. The chain employs TRBV2 and TRBJ1-5; D is uncertain. Specimen: peripheral blood. Written as DNA, the CDR3 is TGTGCCAGCAGAAACGAGAGATCCAATCAGCCCCAGCATTTT. Translating gives CASRNERSNQPQHF.